Following are 20 T cell receptor beta chains from one sample sequenced in a study of human T cells and chemical hapten exposure (dated by TCRdb to the early 2020s). This specimen's time point label, interpreted: patch test 1, 2 weeks after DPC sensitization. The meaning of the sample's treatment or condition label: therapeutic diphenylcyclopropenone sensitization with weekly scalp DPC. The receptor library was made with RACE. The sequencing machine was a NextSeq 500. Using fastp at Q25 and MiXCR, TCRdb reprocessed the public reads and kept productive beta chains. For every CDR3 protein sequence, its rows merge into one entry that carries the most common genes and DNA. The sample includes around 120,000 distinct CDR3 sequences, with around 10% observed a single time. Roughly 3.2% of the sample rests with the top ten. The sample here was whole blood, taken in connection with sensitization to the hapten diphenylcyclopropenone (DPC). All receptors come from a woman aged 40 to 55 with alopecia areata. Some clones in this sample may be carry-over from other donors' samples.

This clonotype was detected ten times or more. J is TRBJ2-2 and V is TRBV19, with D possibly TRBD1 on 5 matching bases. The CDR3 runs 15 residues. Between the trimmed V and J ends, which lost 7 bases and 3 bases, there was a span of 15 bases. The V gene's germline CDR1 is LNHDA and CDR2 SQIVND (reference sequence). The CDR3 is CASTKIGVYTGELFF. The CDR3, as DNA: TGTGCCAGTACGAAAATAGGGGTTTACACCGGGGAGCTGTTTTTT. Using reference TRBV19 and TRBJ2-2 for the parts outside the CDR3, the full variable domain is DGGITQSPKYLFRKEGQNVTLSCEQNLNHDAMYWYRQDPGQGLRLIYYSQIVNDFQKGDIAEGYSVSREKKESFPLTVTSAQKNPTAFYLCASTKIGVYTGELFFGEGSRLTVL.

This clonotype was detected many times. The rearrangement joins TRBV28 to TRBJ2-1; perhaps TRBD2 as D (6 bases). The V end was cut by 6 bases, the J end by 0 bases, with 15 bases between. Germline CDR1 MDHEN, CDR2 SYDVKM. This CDR3 is 16 amino acids long. DNA for the CDR3: TGTGCCAGCAGACCCCCGGGACTTAGCTCCTACAATGAGCAGTTCTTC. It translates to CASRPPGLSSYNEQFF.

This chain uses TRBV7-8 with TRBJ1-5, with TRBD1 as a possible D gene (6 bases). V gave up 5 bases and J gave up 2 bases, with 13 bases separating them. Germline-derived CDR1 and CDR2 are SGHVS and FQNEAQ. CDR3 length: 15 amino acids. CDR3 loop: CASSPERTGNQPQHF. CDR3 DNA sequence: TGTGCCAGCAGCCCAGAGCGGACAGGCAATCAGCCCCAGCATTTT.

This clonotype was observed a few times. The gene calls are TRBV11-2 and TRBJ2-7; 10 nucleotides line up with TRBD2. The CDR3 sequence is 15 residues long. Germline CDR1 reads SGHAT; CDR2 reads FQNNGV. V was pared by 1 base and J by 7 bases, with 7 bases of the junction left unmatched. In nucleotides, the CDR3 is TGTGCCAGCAGCTTAGGAGCTAGCGGGAGCGGAGAGCAGTACTTC. This translates into CASSLGASGSGEQYF.

As to this clonotype: A much larger clone lies a single base off, so this may be a read error. The J gene is TRBJ2-7, the V gene TRBV5-6; D is unclear. V gave up 1 base and J gave up 6 bases, with 14 bases separating them. This CDR3 region has 14 residues. Germline V lookup: CDR1 SGHDT, CDR2 YYEEEE. The CDR3 bases are TGTGCCAGCAGCTTGATCGGCCCCGCACGCGAGCAGTACTTC. Residues: CASSLIGPAREQYF.

This clonotype was observed at least ten times. This chain links TRBV9 with TRBJ2-3, with 10 bases lining up with TRBD2. Per germline, CDR1 SGDLS and CDR2 YYNGEE. Trimming removed 2 bases from V and 4 bases from J; junction bases left unmatched: 1. The CDR3 contains 14 residues. CDR3 coding DNA: TGTGCCAGCAGCGTTCTAGCGGGAGCAGATACGCAGTATTTT. The encoded protein is CASSVLAGADTQYF.

The rearrangement links TRBV7-8 to TRBJ2-2; no reliable D call. CDR1 SGHVS and CDR2 FQNEAQ come from the germline V gene. The CDR3 sequence is 14 residues long. Trimming left V 5 bases short and J 6 bases short, with 13 bases between. CDR3 bases: TGTGCCAGCAGCCCACGGACCTCGCCCGGGGAGCTGTTTTTT. Protein: CASSPRTSPGELFF. The full variable domain, in which reference TRBV7-8 and TRBJ2-2 provide the parts outside the CDR3, is GAGVSQSPRYKVAKRGQDVALRCDPISGHVSLFWYQQALGQGPEFLTYFQNEAQLDKSGLPSDRFFAERPEGSVSTLKIQRTQQEDSAVYLCASSPRTSPGELFFGEGSRLTVL.

The table lists this clonotype with many counts. The chain employs TRBV4-3 and TRBJ2-3, with D tentatively TRBD2 (5 bases). The CDR3 length is 17 residues. Deletions cut 3 bases from V and 0 bases from J, with 16 bases between. The germline gives CDR1 LGHNA, CDR2 YSLEER. CDR3 nucleotide sequence: TGCGCCAGCAGCCAGAGGGCCCGGGCCTCCAGCACAGATACGCAGTATTTT. Translated: CASSQRARASSTDTQYF.

In its sample, this clonotype was seen many times. The rearrangement links TRBV11-2 to TRBJ2-5; D gene ambiguous. The CDR3 is made up of 14 amino acids. In germline, CDR1 is SGHAT, CDR2 FQNNGV. The V and J ends lost 3 bases and 5 bases respectively, with 13 bases between them. CDR3 coding DNA: TGTGCCAGCAGCTTCCCCTGGGCCTGGGAGACCCAGTACTTC. Protein: CASSFPWAWETQYF.

This clonotype was seen ten or more times. The chain recombines TRBV29-1 with TRBJ2-1, with D unresolved. The CDR3 is 13 amino acids. Between the trimmed V and J ends, which lost 4 bases and 6 bases, there was a span of 13 bases. The germline CDR1 and CDR2 sequences are SQVTM and ANQGSEA. The CDR3 DNA is TGCAGCGTTGTTGGGGTACTGGGCAATGAGCAGTTCTTC. Protein: CSVVGVLGNEQFF.

The sample holds many counts of this clonotype. The chain links TRBV2 to TRBJ2-5; 10 nucleotides match TRBD2. The V segment lost 6 bases and the J segment 5 bases; nucleotides outside the gene matches: 9. Germline CDR1 is SNHLY and CDR2 is FYNNEI. This CDR3 has 15 amino acids. CDR3 amino acids: CASRLGASGGETQYF. The DNA for the CDR3 is TGTGCCAGCAGGCTCGGTGCTAGCGGGGGTGAGACCCAGTACTTC.

This clonotype appeared a few times. Written as DNA, the CDR3 is TGCAGCGTATCTCAATCGTACCAAGAGACCCAGTACTTC. Protein sequence: CSVSQSYQETQYF. The chain recombines TRBV29-1 with TRBJ2-5; D is unclear. The length of the CDR3 is 13 residues. Germline CDR1 SQVTM, CDR2 ANQGSEA. Trimming pared 6 bases from V and 0 bases from J, leaving 11 bases between. Together with reference TRBV29-1 and TRBJ2-5, the CDR3 gives the full variable domain: SAVISQKPSRDICQRGTSLTIQCQVDSQVTMMFWYRQQPGQSLTLIATANQGSEATYESGFVIDKFPISRPNLTFSTLTVSNMSPEDSSIYLCSVSQSYQETQYFGPGTRLLVL.

The V and J genes are TRBV12-3 or TRBV12-4 and TRBJ2-1, with 9 bases identical to TRBD2. V was pared by 6 bases and J by 3 bases, with 12 bases of the junction left unmatched. This CDR3 is 17 amino acids long. CDR3 sequence reads: CASSPLGERGDYNEQFF. In DNA, the CDR3 is TGTGCCAGCAGCCCACTAGGGGAGCGGGGGGACTACAATGAGCAGTTCTTC.

The gene calls are TRBV28 and TRBJ2-5; maybe TRBD2 (5 bases). The germline V and J ends were trimmed by 3 bases and 9 bases, with 14 bases remaining between them. This CDR3 contains 13 residues. Germline assignment: CDR1 MDHEN and CDR2 SYDVKM. The CDR3 nucleotides are TGTGCCAGCAGTTTGCCAGCCGTGGAGGCCCAGTACTTC. It yields the protein CASSLPAVEAQYF.

In this sample, this clonotype turned up once. With a much larger clone just one base away, this may be a read error. The chain carries TRBV5-1 and TRBJ2-5; 8 bases fit TRBD2. The junction had 15 bases not matched to a gene; V was cut back by 4 bases and J by 7 bases. The CDR3 covers 16 residues. Per the germline V gene, CDR1 is SGHRS and CDR2 is YFSETQ. The CDR3 protein is CASSLAGLTAGGTQYF. DNA of the CDR3: TGCGCCAGCAGCCTGGCCGGGCTCACGGCGGGGGGGACCCAGTACTTC.

The chain uses TRBV11-2 and TRBJ1-2; 7 bases match TRBD1. The CDR3 runs to 13 residues. CDR1 is SGHAT and CDR2 is FQNNGV in the germline V gene. J lost 6 bases, V lost 4 bases, and 5 bases had no gene match. The CDR3 region is CASSWTGQNGYTF. The CDR3 DNA reads as TGTGCCAGCAGCTGGACAGGCCAGAATGGCTACACCTTC. Together with reference TRBV11-2 and TRBJ1-2, the CDR3 gives the full variable domain: EAGVAQSPRYKIIEKRQSVAFWCNPISGHATLYWYQQILGQGPKLLIQFQNNGVVDDSQLPKDRFSAERLKGVDSTLKIQPAKLEDSAVYLCASSWTGQNGYTFGSGTRLTVV.

This clonotype was seen repeatedly, ten times or more. The chain recombines TRBV6-2 or TRBV6-3 with TRBJ1-5; D is undetermined. CDR3 size: 13 residues. The ends were cut back, 6 bases at V and 6 bases at J, with 12 bases in the middle. Germline V gives CDR1 MNHEY, CDR2 SVGEGT. CDR3 DNA: TGTGCCAGCAGATCCCCTGGGGTTCAGCCCCAGCATTTT. This codes for CASRSPGVQPQHF.

This clonotype was found many times. The genes are TRBV7-2 and TRBJ1-5, with D tentatively TRBD1 (5 bases). Trimming took off 5 bases at V and 2 bases at J, with 13 bases between the two ends. Germline V gene sequence: CDR1 SGHTA, CDR2 FQGNSA. This CDR3 is built from 15 residues. The CDR3 here is CASSRQGGGNQPQHF. CDR3 coding DNA: TGTGCCAGCAGCCGGCAGGGAGGCGGCAATCAGCCCCAGCATTTT.

This clonotype occurred many times. V is TRBV4-3 and J is TRBJ2-7; D may match TRBD1 or TRBD2 (6 bases each). Germline V lookup: CDR1 LGHNA, CDR2 YSLEER. Trimming took 0 bases from V and 7 from J, leaving 16 bases between them. The CDR3 consists of 15 residues. In DNA form, the CDR3 reads TGCGCCAGCAGCCAAGATCCAGGGGCGAGCGGGGAGCAGTACTTC. It translates to CASSQDPGASGEQYF.

The table lists this clonotype with many counts. V gene TRBV5-5 combines with J gene TRBJ2-5; no clear D. The CDR3 totals 16 residues. Deletions cut 6 bases from V and 5 bases from J, with 23 bases between. From germline, CDR1 is SGHKS and CDR2 YYEKEE (reference sequence). CDR3 coding DNA: TGTGCCAGCACCCTCCAAGGGTTTAGTCGTGGGGAGACCCAGTACTTC. It translates to CASTLQGFSRGETQYF.